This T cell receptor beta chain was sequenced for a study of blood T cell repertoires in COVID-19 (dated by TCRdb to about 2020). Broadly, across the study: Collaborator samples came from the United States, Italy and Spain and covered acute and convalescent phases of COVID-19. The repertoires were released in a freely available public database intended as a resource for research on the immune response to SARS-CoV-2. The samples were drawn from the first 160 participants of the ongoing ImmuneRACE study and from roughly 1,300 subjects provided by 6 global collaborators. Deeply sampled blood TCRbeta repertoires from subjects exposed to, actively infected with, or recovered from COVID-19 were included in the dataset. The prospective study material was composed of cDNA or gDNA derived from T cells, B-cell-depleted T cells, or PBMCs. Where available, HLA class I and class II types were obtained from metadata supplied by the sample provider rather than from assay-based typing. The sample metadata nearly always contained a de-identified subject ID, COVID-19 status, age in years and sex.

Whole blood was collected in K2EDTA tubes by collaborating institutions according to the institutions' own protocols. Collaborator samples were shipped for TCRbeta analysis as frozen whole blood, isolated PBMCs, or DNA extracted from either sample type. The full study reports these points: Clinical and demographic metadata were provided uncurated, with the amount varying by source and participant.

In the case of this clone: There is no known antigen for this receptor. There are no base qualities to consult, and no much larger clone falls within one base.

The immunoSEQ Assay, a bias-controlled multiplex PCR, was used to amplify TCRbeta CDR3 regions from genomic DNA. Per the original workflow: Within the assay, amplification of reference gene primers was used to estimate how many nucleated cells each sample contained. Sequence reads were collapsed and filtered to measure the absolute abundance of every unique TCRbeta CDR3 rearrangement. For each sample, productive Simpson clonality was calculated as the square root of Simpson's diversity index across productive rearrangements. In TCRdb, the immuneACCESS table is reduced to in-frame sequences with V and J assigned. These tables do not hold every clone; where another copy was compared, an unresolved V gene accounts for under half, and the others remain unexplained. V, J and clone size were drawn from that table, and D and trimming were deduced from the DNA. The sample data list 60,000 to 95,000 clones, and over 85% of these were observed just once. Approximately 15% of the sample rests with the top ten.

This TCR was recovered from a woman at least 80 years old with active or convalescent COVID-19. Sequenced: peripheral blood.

The CDR3 has the sequence CASSPAPDRAYGYTF. The nucleotide sequence reads TGCGCCAGCAGCCCCGCCCCAGACAGGGCTTATGGCTACACCTTC. This chain is built from TRBV5-1 and TRBJ1-2; a stretch of 7 junction bases matches TRBD1. From V the trimming removes 4 bases and from J it removes 5 bases, while the gene matches leave 11 bases of the junction unaccounted for. The CDR3 has 15 amino acids, counting the end cysteine and phenylalanine. The sequence is cut down to CDR3 DNA, 45 bases in frame from base 1. CDR1 SGHRS and CDR2 YFSETQ are derived from the germline V gene. The entire variable domain, with the stretches around the CDR3 drawn from the reference TRBV5-1 and TRBJ1-2 proteins, is KAGVTQTPRYLIKTRGQQVTLSCSPISGHRSVSWYQQTPGQGLQFLFEYFSETQRNKGNFPGRFSGRQFSNSRSEMNVSTLELGDSALYLCASSPAPDRAYGYTFGSGTRLTVV.